Below are 29 T cell receptor beta chains sequenced from a single sample in a study of cytomegalovirus exposure and HLA in healthy donors. Sequencing used immunoSEQ multiplex PCR; TCRdb keeps in-frame clones, though not all of them. This table has 57,000 or so clones, 90% to 96% appearing once. The sample consisted of PBMCs. The receptors originated from a man between 18 and 35 years old in good health and CMV-seronegative.

V gene TRBV11-1 combines with J gene TRBJ2-5; no clear D gene. This CDR3 contains 13 residues. CDR1 is SGHAT and CDR2 is FQDESV in the germline V gene (reference sequence). Trimming removed 5 bases from V and 2 bases from J, with 9 bases in between. CDR3 region: CASSLEQQETQYF. The CDR3 DNA reads as TGTGCCAGCAGCCTAGAACAGCAAGAGACCCAGTACTTC.

V is TRBV19 and J is TRBJ2-1; TRBD1 aligns across 8 bases. V was pared by 0 bases and J by 0 bases, with 16 bases of the junction left unmatched. This CDR3 region has 21 residues. Germline CDR1 and CDR2: LNHDA and SQIVND (reference sequence). The CDR3 sequence is CASSIDRQGASFSHSYNEQFF. The DNA for the CDR3 is TGTGCCAGTAGTATAGATCGGCAGGGGGCGTCTTTTTCACACTCCTACAATGAGCAGTTCTTC.

The chain is built from TRBV27 and TRBJ2-7, with 9 bases fitting TRBD2. With 3 bases clipped from V and 0 bases from J, the junction kept 3 bases outside the gene matches. Germline values: CDR1 MNHEY, CDR2 SMNVEV (reference sequence). CDR3 size: 15 residues. The CDR3 loop is CASSFRGRASYEQYF. The CDR3 region has the DNA TGTGCCAGCAGTTTTCGCGGGAGGGCCTCCTACGAGCAGTACTTC.

V usage is TRBV5-1 and J usage is TRBJ2-5; 9 nucleotides agree with TRBD2. V shed 0 bases, J shed 5 bases, and the junction held 5 bases outside the gene matches. Germline CDR1 is SGHRS and CDR2 is YFSETQ. This CDR3 contains 15 residues. CDR3 protein: CASSLGLAVVETQYF. CDR3 nucleotides: TGCGCCAGCAGCTTGGGACTAGCGGTCGTGGAGACCCAGTACTTC.

This sequence joins TRBV2 and TRBJ2-7; D unresolved. CDR3 length: 12 amino acids. V gave up 3 bases and J gave up 12 bases, with 15 bases separating them. Germline CDR1 is SNHLY and CDR2 is FYNNEI. Written as DNA, the CDR3 is TGTGCCAGCAGTGAGCAGGCACGAAGACCGTACTTC. Translating gives CASSEQARRPYF.

The chain carries TRBV19 and TRBJ2-1; 11 bases are a match to TRBD2. The trim removed 2 bases at V and 5 bases at J, leaving 5 bases unmatched. The CDR3 is made up of 16 amino acids. Germline V gene sequence: CDR1 LNHDA, CDR2 SQIVND (reference sequence). DNA for the CDR3: TGTGCCAGTAGTATATACCAGACTAGCGGGGACAATGAGCAGTTCTTC. Translation gives CASSIYQTSGDNEQFF. The whole variable domain, remainder taken from reference TRBV19 and TRBJ2-1, is DGGITQSPKYLFRKEGQNVTLSCEQNLNHDAMYWYRQDPGQGLRLIYYSQIVNDFQKGDIAEGYSVSREKKESFPLTVTSAQKNPTAFYLCASSIYQTSGDNEQFFGPGTRLTVL.

J is TRBJ1-4 and V is TRBV2; no definite D call. Trimming left V 7 bases short and J 8 bases short, with 14 bases between. This CDR3 comprises 13 residues. The germline CDR1 and CDR2 sequences are SNHLY and FYNNEI. DNA for the CDR3: TGTGCCAGCACGGGAAGGGATTCCGAAAAACTGTTTTTT. Translation gives CASTGRDSEKLFF.

The chain combines TRBV9 with TRBJ1-1; D gene unclear. V was cut by 0 bases and J by 4 bases, with 7 bases left in between. The V gene's germline CDR1 is SGDLS and CDR2 YYNGEE. CDR3 length equals 13 residues. The CDR3 here is CASSVGGRTEAFF. The CDR3, as DNA: TGTGCCAGCAGCGTAGGAGGTCGCACTGAAGCTTTCTTT.

V gene TRBV2 combines with J gene TRBJ2-1; 10 bases line up with TRBD1. Trimming took 8 bases from V and 6 from J; bases not matched to a gene: 7. Germline V gives CDR1 SNHLY, CDR2 FYNNEI. The CDR3 is 14 residues long. CDR3 in amino acids: CASPAGTGANEQFF. DNA of the CDR3: TGTGCCAGCCCAGCCGGGACAGGGGCCAATGAGCAGTTCTTC.

V and J are TRBV4-3 and TRBJ2-3; 7 bases map to TRBD2. Germline V CDR1 and CDR2: LGHNA, YSLEER. The CDR3 is 13 residues long. V shed 6 bases, J shed 4 bases, and the junction held 4 bases outside the gene matches. This CDR3 reads CASSGRVADTQYF. The DNA of the CDR3 is TGCGCCAGCAGTGGGAGGGTCGCAGATACGCAGTATTTT.

The chain has TRBV27 and TRBJ2-7; weak D call: TRBD1 (6 bases). Germline V gene lookup returns CDR1 MNHEY and CDR2 SMNVEV (reference sequence). Deletions cut 8 bases from V and 3 bases from J, with 11 bases between. The CDR3 covers 12 residues. In nucleotides, the CDR3 is TGTGCCAGCGGAAGGACAGTCTACGAGCAGTACTTC. Protein product: CASGRTVYEQYF.

The V call is TRBV7-9, the J call TRBJ2-1, with D perhaps TRBD2 (6 bases). Germline values: CDR1 SEHNR, CDR2 FQNEAQ (reference sequence). This CDR3 contains 15 residues. Trimming cost V 7 bases and J 5 bases, with 18 bases left between them. The CDR3 DNA is TGTGCCAGCACCTGGTTGACTAGGGGCAACAATGAGCAGTTCTTC. It is translated as CASTWLTRGNNEQFF.

The V gene is TRBV5-6, the J gene TRBJ2-1, with D perhaps TRBD1 (7 bases). CDR3 length: 14 residues. Germline V lookup: CDR1 SGHDT, CDR2 YYEEEE. Between the trimmed V and J ends, which lost 4 bases and 4 bases, there was a span of 12 bases. The CDR3 DNA is TGTGCCAGCAGCCGCGGGACAGCATACAATGAGCAGTTCTTC. Amino acid sequence: CASSRGTAYNEQFF.

This clone was detected a few times. The V gene is TRBV7-2, the J gene TRBJ2-5; 9 nucleotides line up with TRBD1. The CDR3 is 15 amino acids. Trimming removed 5 bases from V and 5 bases from J; junction bases left unmatched: 9. CDR1 is SGHTA, CDR2 FQGNSA, per germline. The CDR3 region has the DNA TGTGCCAGCAGCCTCGCCGGGACAGGGAAGGAGACCCAGTACTTC. This sequence encodes CASSLAGTGKETQYF.

V is TRBV6-5 and J is TRBJ1-2, with no clear D. Trimming stripped 0 bases from V and 8 bases from J, with 10 bases between. Germline-derived CDR1 and CDR2 are MNHEY and SVGAGI. The CDR3 extends over 13 amino acids. The CDR3 loop is CASSYSSIGGYTF. The CDR3 coding sequence is TGTGCCAGCAGTTACTCATCAATCGGGGGCTACACCTTC.

The chain uses TRBV19 and TRBJ1-5, with no clear D. The CDR3 contains 16 residues. Germline loops: CDR1 LNHDA, CDR2 SQIVND (reference sequence). Deletions cut 3 bases from V and 4 bases from J, with 16 bases between. The CDR3 protein is CASSIIQVTANQPQHF. The CDR3 DNA is TGTGCCAGTAGTATTATTCAGGTGACGGCAAATCAGCCCCAGCATTTT.

The V and J genes are TRBV5-6 and TRBJ2-3; 7 nucleotides line up with TRBD1. V dropped 3 bases and J dropped 1; count of bases not matched to a gene: 5. The V gene's germline CDR1 is SGHDT and CDR2 YYEEEE. The CDR3 covers 15 residues. The CDR3 is CASSWYRGGTDTQYF. In nucleotides, the CDR3 is TGTGCCAGCAGCTGGTACAGGGGTGGCACAGATACGCAGTATTTT.

The V call is TRBV6-5, the J call TRBJ2-7, with 8 nucleotides matching TRBD2. V lost 5 bases to trimming and J lost 3 bases; unmatched junction nucleotides: 3. The CDR3 sequence is 13 residues long. Germline CDR1 reads MNHEY; CDR2 reads SVGAGI. CDR3 amino acids: CASSRGGGYEQYF. As DNA, the CDR3 is TGTGCCAGCAGTCGGGGGGGAGGCTACGAGCAGTACTTC.

V is TRBV27 and J is TRBJ2-7; D is possibly TRBD2 (6 bases). Deletions cut 2 bases from V and 2 bases from J, with 16 bases between. The CDR3 sequence is 16 residues long. CDR1 MNHEY and CDR2 SMNVEV come from the germline V gene (reference sequence). The CDR3 sequence is CASSLIGGFSTYEQYF. The CDR3 region has the DNA TGTGCCAGCAGTTTAATCGGGGGATTCTCGACCTACGAGCAGTACTTC.

In this sample, this clone turned up once. The chain carries TRBV6-5 and TRBJ2-3, with D uncertain. Germline lookup yields CDR1 MNHEY and CDR2 SVGAGI. The CDR3 contains 13 residues. The V end was cut by 7 bases, the J end by 1 base, with 9 bases between. CDR3 sequence reads: CASTLRGTDTQYF. For the CDR3, the DNA is TGTGCCAGCACCCTCCGGGGCACAGATACGCAGTATTTT.

The chain couples TRBV7-2 to TRBJ1-5; D possibly corresponds to TRBD1 (6 bases). This CDR3 region has 13 residues. Per the germline V gene, CDR1 is SGHTA and CDR2 is FQGNSA. The germline V and J ends were trimmed by 3 bases and 9 bases, with 12 bases remaining between them. For the CDR3, the DNA is TGTGCCAGCAGCTTGGAGGGGGGGTTGCCCCAGCATTTT. The encoded protein is CASSLEGGLPQHF.

The chain joins TRBV4-1 to TRBJ1-3; D unclear. CDR3 length: 13 residues. Germline assignment: CDR1 MGHRA and CDR2 YSYEKL. The V end lost 1 base, the J end lost 4 bases, and 5 bases lay between the germline ends. This CDR3 reads CASSQVAGNTIYF. The DNA of the CDR3 is TGCGCCAGCAGCCAAGTGGCCGGAAACACCATATATTTT.

The V call is TRBV28, the J call TRBJ2-7; possible D gene TRBD2, 6 bases. The V end was cut by 6 bases, the J end by 5 bases, with 14 bases between. Germline V gives CDR1 MDHEN, CDR2 SYDVKM. The length of the CDR3 is 13 residues. CDR3 sequence reads: CASSPAGFNEQYF. For the CDR3, the DNA is TGTGCCAGCAGCCCCGCGGGATTCAACGAGCAGTACTTC.

The chain joins TRBV5-1 to TRBJ2-7; 11 nucleotides line up with TRBD2. Losses at the gene ends were 4 bases for V and 3 bases for J; bases not matched to a gene: 3. CDR1 and CDR2 (germline): SGHRS, YFSETQ. This CDR3 is 14 amino acids long. CDR3 amino acids: CASSPTSGIYEQYF. The DNA of the CDR3 is TGCGCCAGCAGCCCGACTAGCGGGATCTACGAGCAGTACTTC.

This clone rates as medium-sized. This chain links TRBV6-4 with TRBJ2-1; 7 nucleotides align to TRBD2. V shed 2 bases, J shed 5 bases, and the junction held 0 bases outside the gene matches. In germline, CDR1 is MRHNA, CDR2 SNTAGT. The CDR3 length is 13 residues. The CDR3 here is CASSDGTNNEQFF. The CDR3 DNA sequence: TGTGCCAGCAGTGACGGGACTAACAATGAGCAGTTCTTC.

V is TRBV2 and J is TRBJ2-5; TRBD2 matches at 9 bases. This CDR3 has 14 residues. The germline V gene encodes CDR1 SNHLY and CDR2 FYNNEI. V was clipped by 7 bases and J by 3 bases; unmatched bases: 6. The CDR3 DNA follows: TGTGCCAGCAATGGACTAGCGTGGAAAGAGACCCAGTACTTC. Residues: CASNGLAWKETQYF.

The gene calls are TRBV27 and TRBJ2-2, with 8 bases fitting TRBD1. Germline loops: CDR1 MNHEY, CDR2 SMNVEV (reference sequence). The CDR3 consists of 14 residues. V was clipped by 6 bases and J by 3 bases; unmatched bases: 3. CDR3: CASSQGQDTGELFF. CDR3 DNA: TGTGCCAGCAGCCAGGGACAGGACACCGGGGAGCTGTTTTTT.

V gene TRBV23-1 combines with J gene TRBJ2-7; D might be TRBD1 (6 bases). TRBV23-1 is noted as an ORF with a role that remains uncertain. V was cut by 0 bases and J by 3 bases, with 24 bases left in between. There are 19 residues in the CDR3. CDR3 loop: CASSQSSGTPFFVGYEQYF. In DNA, the CDR3 is TGCGCCAGCAGTCAATCGTCCGGGACACCCTTTTTTGTGGGCTACGAGCAGTACTTC.

The CDR3 DNA reads as TGTGCCAGCAGCCGAAGGGGACAGGGATTTGTCGAGCAGTACTTC. Its translation: CASSRRGQGFVEQYF. This sequence joins TRBV11-2 and TRBJ2-7; 9 nucleotides agree with TRBD1. CDR1 is SGHAT, CDR2 FQNNGV, per germline. The CDR3 is made up of 15 amino acids. The V segment lost 5 bases and the J segment 6 bases; nucleotides outside the gene matches: 11.